This TCR beta chain was captured in a study of vaccination and CD4 T cells after COVID-19. Study summary: In the control cultures, a CEFX pool, an HIV-1 Nef pool, or no peptide was supplied.

This sample's treatment: roughly 10-day PBMC culture with coronavirus spike peptide pools or control peptides (ViraFEST assay). Findings and limits, study-wide: There was no significant change from roughly 21 to 40 median reactive clonotypes.

Note on this clonotype: Its antigen is undetermined.

With 11 bases clipped from V and 2 bases from J, the junction kept 8 bases outside the gene matches. Germline CDR1 reads SEHNR; CDR2 reads FQNEAQ (reference sequence). CDR3 size: 13 residues. Oncomine TCR Beta short-read sequencing was applied to DNA from cultured CD4+ T cells. TCRdb reanalysed the PCR reads using MiXCR and keeps one entry per CDR3 protein. Counted here are approximately 20,000 distinct CDR3 sequences, 70% occurring once; the ten biggest clones make up roughly 8.7%. Material: CD4+ T cells from blood, cultured in vitro. The receptor was derived from a human donor who had recovered from COVID-19. The rearrangement joins TRBV7-9 to TRBJ1-1, with 7 bases identical to TRBD1. The chain's CDR3 is CAGSGGGNTEAFF. DNA for the CDR3: TGTGCCGGGTCTGGAGGGGGCAACACTGAAGCTTTCTTT.